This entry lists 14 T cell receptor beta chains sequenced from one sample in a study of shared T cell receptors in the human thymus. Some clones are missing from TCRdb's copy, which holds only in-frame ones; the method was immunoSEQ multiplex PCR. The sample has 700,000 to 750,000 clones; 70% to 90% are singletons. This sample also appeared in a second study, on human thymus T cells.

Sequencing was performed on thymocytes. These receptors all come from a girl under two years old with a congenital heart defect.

The CDR3 sequence is CASSLAGWKGGRDIEAFF. CDR3 DNA: TGTGCCAGCAGCTTAGCTGGTTGGAAAGGGGGTCGAGACATTGAAGCTTTCTTT. This sequence joins TRBV7-9 and TRBJ1-1, with D perhaps TRBD1 (6 bases). This CDR3 is built from 18 residues. V was pared by 0 bases and J by 7 bases, with 24 bases between. Per germline, CDR1 SEHNR and CDR2 FQNEAQ (reference sequence).

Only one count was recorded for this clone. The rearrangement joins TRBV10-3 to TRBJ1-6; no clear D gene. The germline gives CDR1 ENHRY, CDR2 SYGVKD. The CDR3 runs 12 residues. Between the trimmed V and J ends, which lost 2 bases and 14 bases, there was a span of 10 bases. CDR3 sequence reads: CAISEGTGALHF. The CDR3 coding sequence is TGTGCCATCAGTGAGGGAACGGGAGCCCTCCACTTT.

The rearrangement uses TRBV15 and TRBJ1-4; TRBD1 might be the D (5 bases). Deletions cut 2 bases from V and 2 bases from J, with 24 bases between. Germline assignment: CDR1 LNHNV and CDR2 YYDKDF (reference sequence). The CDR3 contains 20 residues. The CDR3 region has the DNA TGTGCCACCAGCAGAACCTTGAGTCCCCTTGACAGAGCTACTAATGAAAAACTGTTTTTT. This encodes CATSRTLSPLDRATNEKLFF.

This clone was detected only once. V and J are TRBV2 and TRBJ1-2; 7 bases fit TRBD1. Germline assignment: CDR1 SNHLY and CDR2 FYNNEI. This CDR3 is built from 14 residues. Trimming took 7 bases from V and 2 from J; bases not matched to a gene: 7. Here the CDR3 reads CASTPGQLNYGYTF. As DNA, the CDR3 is TGTGCCAGCACCCCGGGACAGCTCAACTATGGCTACACCTTC.

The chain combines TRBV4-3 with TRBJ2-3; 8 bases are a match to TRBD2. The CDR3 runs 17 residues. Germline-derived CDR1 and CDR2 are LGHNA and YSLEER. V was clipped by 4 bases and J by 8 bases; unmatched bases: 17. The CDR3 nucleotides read TGCGCCAGCAGCCCTCTCAGGGAGCGGGGGCCCCCCGGTACGCAGTATTTT. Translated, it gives CASSPLRERGPPGTQYF.

The CDR3 spells CSVDRSSGSTDTQYF. The CDR3, as DNA: TGCAGCGTTGATCGGTCTAGCGGGAGCACAGATACGCAGTATTTT. The J gene is TRBJ2-3, the V gene TRBV29-1, with 8 bases aligning to TRBD2. The germline gives CDR1 SQVTM, CDR2 ANQGSEA. CDR3 length: 15 residues. The V gene end was trimmed by 3 bases and the J gene end by 0 bases; junction bases not matched to a gene: 5.

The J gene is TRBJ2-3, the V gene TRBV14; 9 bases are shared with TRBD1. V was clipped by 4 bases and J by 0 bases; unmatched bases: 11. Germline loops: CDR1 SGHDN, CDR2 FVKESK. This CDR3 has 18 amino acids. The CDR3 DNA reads TGTGCCAGCAGCCCAGGGGACAGGGTATCCCCGAGCACAGATACGCAGTATTTT. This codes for CASSPGDRVSPSTDTQYF.

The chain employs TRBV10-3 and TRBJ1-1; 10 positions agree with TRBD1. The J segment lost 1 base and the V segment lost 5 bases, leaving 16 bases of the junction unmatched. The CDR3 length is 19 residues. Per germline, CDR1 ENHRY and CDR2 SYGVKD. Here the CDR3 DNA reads TGTGCCATCAGTTCTCAACCTCCGGGACAGGGGAGTCCGAACACTGAAGCTTTCTTT. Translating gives CAISSQPPGQGSPNTEAFF.

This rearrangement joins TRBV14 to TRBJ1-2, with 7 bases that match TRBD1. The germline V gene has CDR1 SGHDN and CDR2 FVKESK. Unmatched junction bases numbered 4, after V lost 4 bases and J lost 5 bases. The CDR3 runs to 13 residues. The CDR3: CASSPRGEYGYTF. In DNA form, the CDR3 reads TGTGCCAGCAGCCCCAGGGGGGAATATGGCTACACCTTC.

The CDR3 reads CASRRDGLAGDTQYF. The CDR3 DNA follows: TGTGCCAGCAGACGCGATGGACTAGCAGGGGATACGCAGTATTTT. The V call is TRBV6-4, the J call TRBJ2-3; TRBD2 aligns across 8 bases. The CDR3 consists of 15 residues. The V segment lost 6 bases and the J segment 6 bases; nucleotides outside the gene matches: 11. CDR1 MRHNA and CDR2 SNTAGT come from the germline V gene.

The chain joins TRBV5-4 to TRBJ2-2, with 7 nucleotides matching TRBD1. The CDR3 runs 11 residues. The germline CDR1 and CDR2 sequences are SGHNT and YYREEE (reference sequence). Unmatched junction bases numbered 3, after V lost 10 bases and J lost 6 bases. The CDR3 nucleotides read TGTGCCGGCCAGGGGGCCGGGGAGCTGTTTTTT. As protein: CAGQGAGELFF.

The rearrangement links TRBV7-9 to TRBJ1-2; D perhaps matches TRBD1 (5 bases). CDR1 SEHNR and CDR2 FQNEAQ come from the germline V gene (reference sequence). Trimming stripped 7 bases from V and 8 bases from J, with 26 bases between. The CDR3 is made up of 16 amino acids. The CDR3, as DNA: TGTGCCAGCACCCACTTTTGGGGCCTCCTTTCTTGGGGCTACACCTTC. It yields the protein CASTHFWGLLSWGYTF.

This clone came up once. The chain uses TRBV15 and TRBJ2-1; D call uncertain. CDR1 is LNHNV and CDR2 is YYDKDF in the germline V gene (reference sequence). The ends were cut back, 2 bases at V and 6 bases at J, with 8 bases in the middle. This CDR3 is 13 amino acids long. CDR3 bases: TGTGCCACCAGCAGACACCTACCCAATGAGCAGTTCTTC. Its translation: CATSRHLPNEQFF.

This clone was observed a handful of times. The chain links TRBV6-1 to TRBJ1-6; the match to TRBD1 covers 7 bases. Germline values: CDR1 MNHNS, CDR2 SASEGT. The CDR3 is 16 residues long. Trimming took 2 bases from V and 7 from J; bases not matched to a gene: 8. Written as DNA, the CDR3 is TGTGCCAGCAGTGAAACGCGGGACAGCCGAAATTCACCCCTCCACTTT. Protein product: CASSETRDSRNSPLHF.